Below are 13 T cell receptor beta chains sequenced from a single sample in a study of blood T cell repertoires in COVID-19. Libraries were prepared by immunoSEQ multiplex PCR; TCRdb keeps only in-frame clonotypes and omits some of them. The data contain just over 650,000 clones, around 90% of them seen just once; the ten biggest clones take up roughly 0.25%. The sequencing input was peripheral blood. Every receptor here comes from a woman under 30 with acute or convalescent COVID-19.

V usage is TRBV6-5 and J usage is TRBJ1-6, with TRBD1 as a possible D gene (5 bases). The CDR3 runs 15 residues. The V and J ends lost 6 bases and 8 bases respectively, with 17 bases between them. Germline assignment: CDR1 MNHEY and CDR2 SVGAGI. The CDR3 nucleotides read TGTGCCAGCAGGGGTGAGACATGGGGCGATTCACCCCTCCACTTT. Translation gives CASRGETWGDSPLHF.

The chain couples TRBV11-3 to TRBJ1-1; no definite D call. Deletions cut 3 bases from V and 4 bases from J, with 9 bases between. CDR1 SGHNT and CDR2 YENEEA come from the germline V gene. The CDR3 loop spans 13 amino acids. The CDR3 loop is CASSFMGGTEAFF. In DNA, the CDR3 is TGTGCCAGCAGCTTTATGGGAGGCACTGAAGCTTTCTTT.

Only one count was recorded for this clone. The genes are TRBV7-2 and TRBJ2-4, with TRBD2 matching over 10 bases. Germline-derived CDR1 and CDR2 are SGHTA and FQGNSA. J was trimmed by 6 bases and V by 4 bases; bases with no gene match: 6. This CDR3 region has 15 residues. CDR3 amino acids: CASSSVLAGRNIQYF. CDR3 coding DNA: TGTGCCAGCAGCTCCGTACTAGCGGGGAGAAACATTCAGTACTTC.

This clone was picked up one time. This chain connects TRBV5-1 to TRBJ1-5, with D tentatively TRBD1 (5 bases). This CDR3 has 15 amino acids. V was trimmed by 0 bases and J by 6 bases, leaving 13 bases between them. Looked up from germline, CDR1 is SGHRS and CDR2 is YFSETQ. Here the CDR3 reads CASSLEGRVGQPQHF. CDR3 in DNA: TGCGCCAGCAGCTTGGAAGGCAGGGTGGGTCAGCCCCAGCATTTT. Complete variable domain (other parts from reference TRBV5-1 and TRBJ1-5): KAGVTQTPRYLIKTRGQQVTLSCSPISGHRSVSWYQQTPGQGLQFLFEYFSETQRNKGNFPGRFSGRQFSNSRSEMNVSTLELGDSALYLCASSLEGRVGQPQHFGDGTRLSIL.

The chain uses TRBV9 and TRBJ1-3, with 9 bases lining up with TRBD1. There are 17 residues in the CDR3. V was clipped by 4 bases and J by 2 bases; unmatched bases: 10. In germline, CDR1 is SGDLS, CDR2 YYNGEE. The CDR3 DNA is TGTGCCAGCAGCAACCGGGACAGGGTTATCCCTGGAAACACCATATATTTT. Translating it yields CASSNRDRVIPGNTIYF.

This clone was counted a single time. The rearrangement links TRBV9 to TRBJ1-3; no definite D call. From germline, CDR1 is SGDLS and CDR2 YYNGEE. The CDR3 totals 14 residues. V was clipped by 4 bases and J by 10 bases, with 18 bases between them. The DNA for the CDR3 is TGTGCCAGCAGCTTAGGACTAGGAGAGAATACCATATATTTT. It encodes CASSLGLGENTIYF.

CDR3 loop: CASSYRGLTEAFF. The CDR3 nucleotides read TGTGCCAGCAGTTACAGGGGGCTCACTGAAGCTTTCTTT. The chain employs TRBV6-5 and TRBJ1-1; 7 nucleotides agree with TRBD1. The CDR3 has 13 residues. The germline V gene has CDR1 MNHEY and CDR2 SVGAGI. With 2 bases clipped from V and 4 bases from J, the junction kept 1 base outside the gene matches.

This chain links TRBV4-3 with TRBJ1-2, with D perhaps matching TRBD1 (5 bases). CDR3 length: 16 residues. V was clipped by 0 bases and J by 5 bases, with 16 bases between them. CDR1 and CDR2 from the germline V gene are LGHNA and YSLEER. CDR3 nucleotide sequence: TGCGCCAGCAGCCAAGACTCGTATGGAGGGGCTTATGGCTACACCTTC. This encodes CASSQDSYGGAYGYTF.

This clone appeared a few times. The V and J genes are TRBV19 and TRBJ1-2; D remains ambiguous. The V end lost 2 bases, the J end lost 0 bases, and 7 bases lay between the germline ends. In germline, CDR1 is LNHDA, CDR2 SQIVND (reference sequence). The CDR3 has 14 amino acids. The CDR3 is CASSITASNYGYTF. The CDR3 region has the DNA TGTGCCAGTAGTATAACAGCATCTAACTATGGCTACACCTTC.

The rearrangement joins TRBV6-5 to TRBJ2-7; 8 bases are shared with TRBD1. Germline-derived CDR1 and CDR2 are MNHEY and SVGAGI. This CDR3 is 14 amino acids long. Trimming cost V 5 bases and J 6 bases; bases outside gene matches: 9. In DNA form, the CDR3 reads TGTGCCAGCAGTACCAACCCACAGGGGGGCGAGCAGTACTTC. Translating gives CASSTNPQGGEQYF.

The J gene is TRBJ1-3, the V gene TRBV10-3; D is possibly TRBD1 (5 bases). V shed 6 bases and J shed 1 base, with 10 bases lying between them. Looked up from germline, CDR1 is ENHRY and CDR2 is SYGVKD. This CDR3 spans 14 amino acids. DNA of the CDR3: TGTGCCATCAGCGGGGGAGAGTCTGGAAACACCATATATTTT. Amino acids: CAISGGESGNTIYF.

A single count supports this clone. CDR3 sequence reads: CASSYINRGPTEAFF. DNA of the CDR3: TGTGCCAGCAGCTATATAAACAGGGGACCCACTGAAGCTTTCTTT. This chain connects TRBV7-9 to TRBJ1-1; 7 bases match TRBD1. There are 15 residues in the CDR3. CDR1 is SEHNR, CDR2 FQNEAQ, per germline (reference sequence). The junction had 9 bases not matched to a gene; V was cut back by 4 bases and J by 4 bases.

The rearrangement links TRBV18 to TRBJ2-1, with 11 bases fitting TRBD1. CDR3 length equals 16 residues. The germline CDR1 and CDR2 sequences are KGHSH and LQKENI. V trimming: 5 bases; J trimming: 7 bases; junction bases outside the gene matches: 10. The CDR3 DNA follows: TGTGCCAGCTCAGCGTCCGGGGACAGGGGGGGGAATGAGCAGTTCTTC. Translated: CASSASGDRGGNEQFF.